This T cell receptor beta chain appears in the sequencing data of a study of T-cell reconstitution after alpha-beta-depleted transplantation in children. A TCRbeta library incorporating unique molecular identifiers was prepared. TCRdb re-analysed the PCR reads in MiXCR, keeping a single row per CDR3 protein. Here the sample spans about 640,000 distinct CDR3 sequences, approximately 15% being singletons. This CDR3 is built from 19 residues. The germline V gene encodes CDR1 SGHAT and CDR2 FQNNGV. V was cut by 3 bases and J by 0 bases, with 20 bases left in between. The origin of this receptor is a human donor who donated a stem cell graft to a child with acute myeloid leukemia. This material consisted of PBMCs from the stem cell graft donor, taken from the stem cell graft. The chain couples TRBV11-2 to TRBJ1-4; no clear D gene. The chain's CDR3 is CASSFSPAGTWATNEKLFF. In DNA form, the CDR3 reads TGTGCCAGCAGCTTTTCCCCGGCGGGTACCTGGGCAACTAATGAAAAACTGTTTTTT.